Below, 31 T cell receptor beta chains from the same sample are listed, as sequenced in a study of coeliac disease. Sequencing used immunoSEQ multiplex PCR; TCRdb keeps in-frame clones, though not all of them. This table holds under 5,500 clones, 45% to 65% found once. Sequenced input: intraepithelial lymphocytes from the gut. All receptors derive from a human donor with active celiac disease.

The V gene is TRBV30, the J gene TRBJ1-1; a possible D gene is TRBD1 (6 bases). Germline V CDR1 and CDR2: GTSNPN, SVGIG (reference sequence). The CDR3 contains 12 residues. V was shortened by 5 bases and J by 0 bases, with 7 bases between the two germline ends. The CDR3 region is CAWGQLNTEAFF. CDR3 nucleotides: TGTGCCTGGGGACAGTTGAACACTGAAGCTTTCTTT. Full variable domain (outside the CDR3, taken from reference TRBV30 and TRBJ1-1): SQTIHQWPATLVQPVGSPLSLECTVEGTSNPNLYWYRQAAGRGLQLLFYSVGIGQISSEVPQNLSASRPQDRQFILSSKKLLLSDSGFYLCAWGQLNTEAFFGQGTRLTVV.

The CDR3 loop is CASIGQGAGANEKLFF. For the CDR3, the DNA is TGTGCCAGCATAGGACAGGGGGCCGGAGCTAATGAAAAACTGTTTTTT. The rearrangement uses TRBV2 and TRBJ1-4, with 11 bases fitting TRBD1. The CDR3 is 16 amino acids. Trimming cost V 7 bases and J 3 bases; bases outside gene matches: 7. Germline V CDR1 and CDR2: SNHLY, FYNNEI.

This clone was seen once. The chain carries TRBV6-5 and TRBJ2-7; D is possibly TRBD1 (6 bases). The CDR3 runs to 14 residues. V lost 6 bases to trimming and J lost 0 bases, with 12 bases between them. Germline-derived CDR1 and CDR2 are MNHEY and SVGAGI. The CDR3, as DNA: TGTGCCAGCAGACCGGACAGAAACTCCTACGAGCAGTACTTC. It is translated as CASRPDRNSYEQYF.

This chain connects TRBV7-3 to TRBJ2-1, with a possible D match to TRBD1 (6 bases). The V gene lost 1 base and the J gene lost 10 bases, with 29 bases spanning the gap. The CDR3 has 19 residues. In germline, CDR1 is SGHTA, CDR2 FQGTGA. CDR3 DNA sequence: TGTGCCAGCAGCTTAAAACAGGGTGATTCCAAATCGGATCCTAACGAGCAGTTCTTC. This translates into CASSLKQGDSKSDPNEQFF.

The chain joins TRBV27 to TRBJ1-1, with a possible D match to TRBD1 (5 bases). V was shortened by 2 bases and J by 1 base, with 5 bases between the two germline ends. Per germline, CDR1 MNHEY and CDR2 SMNVEV (reference sequence). The CDR3 loop spans 13 amino acids. CDR3 loop: CASSLTGNTEAFF. CDR3 nucleotides: TGTGCCAGCAGTTTAACAGGGAACACTGAAGCTTTCTTT.

The genes are TRBV28 and TRBJ2-7, with TRBD2 matching over 10 bases. V shed 5 bases, J shed 6 bases, and the junction held 4 bases outside the gene matches. Germline loops: CDR1 MDHEN, CDR2 SYDVKM. The CDR3 runs 13 residues. The CDR3 DNA follows: TGTGCCAGCAGTACACTAGCGGGACGCGAGCAGTACTTC. Translation gives CASSTLAGREQYF.

The chain links TRBV28 to TRBJ2-7, with D possibly TRBD1 on 6 matching bases. The V end lost 3 bases, the J end lost 4 bases, and 13 bases lay between the germline ends. Germline V gives CDR1 MDHEN, CDR2 SYDVKM. This CDR3 is 14 amino acids long. The CDR3 sequence: CASSFVGHTYEQYF. CDR3 bases: TGTGCCAGCAGTTTTGTGGGACACACATACGAGCAGTACTTC.

This rearrangement joins TRBV19 to TRBJ2-2, with no clear D. Germline lookup yields CDR1 LNHDA and CDR2 SQIVND (reference sequence). CDR3 length: 15 residues. V was pared by 3 bases and J by 5 bases, with 13 bases between. The chain's CDR3 is CASSMTGYGTGELFF. The CDR3 region has the DNA TGTGCCAGTAGTATGACCGGGTATGGTACCGGGGAGCTGTTTTTT.

By share of the sample, this clone is medium-sized. The genes are TRBV10-3 and TRBJ2-1; D unclear. The CDR3 covers 12 residues. Trimming took 3 bases from V and 10 from J, leaving 10 bases between them. Germline V gives CDR1 ENHRY, CDR2 SYGVKD. CDR3 amino acids: CAISEGAWEQFF. The CDR3 region has the DNA TGTGCCATCAGTGAAGGAGCGTGGGAGCAGTTCTTC.

This clone was picked up one time. The J gene is TRBJ2-3, the V gene TRBV14; 11 positions agree with TRBD1. This CDR3 has 15 residues. J lost 4 bases, V lost 2 bases, and 2 bases had no gene match. Germline V gene data show CDR1 as SGHDN and CDR2 as FVKESK. The CDR3 loop is CASSQWDRGSDTQYF. The CDR3 bases are TGTGCCAGCAGCCAATGGGACAGGGGGTCAGATACGCAGTATTTT.

The J gene is TRBJ2-1, the V gene TRBV7-6; 8 positions match TRBD2. The V segment lost 5 bases and the J segment 2 bases; nucleotides outside the gene matches: 11. This CDR3 is built from 17 residues. Germline V gene lookup returns CDR1 SGHVS and CDR2 FNYEAQ. CDR3 sequence (DNA): TGTGCCAGCAGCCCCCATTGGGCGGGAGGCACCTACAATGAGCAGTTCTTC. As protein: CASSPHWAGGTYNEQFF.

The chain has TRBV28 and TRBJ1-5; D unresolved. Germline V gives CDR1 MDHEN, CDR2 SYDVKM. V gave up 3 bases and J gave up 7 bases, with 10 bases separating them. The CDR3 length is 13 residues. CDR3 in amino acids: CASSLREGQPQHF. DNA of the CDR3: TGTGCCAGCAGTTTGAGGGAAGGACAGCCCCAGCATTTT.

This clone was picked up a small number of times. This chain joins TRBV29-1 and TRBJ1-4; TRBD1 matches 8 bases. CDR1 is SQVTM, CDR2 ANQGSEA, per germline. This CDR3 has 13 amino acids. J was trimmed by 6 bases and V by 4 bases; bases with no gene match: 4. DNA for the CDR3: TGCAGCGTTGGTCCACAGGGGGATGAAAAACTGTTTTTT. Its translation: CSVGPQGDEKLFF.

This clone was detected only a few times. The chain links TRBV7-9 to TRBJ2-1; 7 positions agree with TRBD1. This CDR3 has 17 residues. Trimming at V came to 5 bases and at J to 5 bases, leaving 15 bases not matched to a gene. Germline CDR1 and CDR2: SEHNR and FQNEAQ (reference sequence). The CDR3 loop reads CASSRRQGRIVHNEQFF. The CDR3, as DNA: TGTGCCAGCAGCCGGAGACAGGGCAGGATAGTACACAATGAGCAGTTCTTC.

The chain combines TRBV19 with TRBJ2-1; 9 bases align to TRBD2. Losses at the gene ends were 7 bases for V and 8 bases for J; bases not matched to a gene: 6. There are 13 residues in the CDR3. From germline, CDR1 is LNHDA and CDR2 SQIVND (reference sequence). CDR3 residues: CASTWTSVHEQFF. The CDR3 coding sequence is TGTGCCAGTACCTGGACTAGCGTACATGAGCAGTTCTTC.

The chain recombines TRBV7-6 with TRBJ1-5, with 8 bases aligning to TRBD1. The trim removed 5 bases at V and 0 bases at J, leaving 12 bases unmatched. From germline, CDR1 is SGHVS and CDR2 FNYEAQ. The CDR3 loop spans 18 amino acids. The CDR3 here is CASSTSLGQGYSNQPQHF. The CDR3 nucleotides are TGTGCCAGCAGCACTTCCCTAGGACAGGGATATAGCAATCAGCCCCAGCATTTT.

This rearrangement joins TRBV7-2 to TRBJ2-1; possibly TRBD2 for D (6 bases). The germline V gene encodes CDR1 SGHTA and CDR2 FQGNSA. The V gene lost 5 bases and the J gene lost 8 bases, with 16 bases spanning the gap. The CDR3 is 14 residues long. As DNA, the CDR3 is TGTGCCAGCAGCACCGGACTAACGGGATATGAGCAGTTCTTC. This codes for CASSTGLTGYEQFF.

This sequence joins TRBV13 and TRBJ2-2; the D gene is possibly TRBD1 (6 bases). Germline assignment: CDR1 PRHDT and CDR2 FYEKMQ (reference sequence). The CDR3 totals 14 residues. Trimming stripped 6 bases from V and 2 bases from J, with 10 bases between. The CDR3, as DNA: TGTGCCAGCAGAGGACAGCTTAACACCGGGGAGCTGTTTTTT. It translates to CASRGQLNTGELFF.

This chain uses TRBV4-1 with TRBJ2-7; 11 bases line up with TRBD2. The CDR3 spans 14 residues. CDR1 is MGHRA and CDR2 is YSYEKL in the germline V gene. V lost 6 bases to trimming and J lost 2 bases; unmatched junction nucleotides: 3. CDR3 in DNA: TGCGCCAGCAGACTAGCGGGAGCGACCTACGAGCAGTACTTC. Translating it yields CASRLAGATYEQYF.

The chain's CDR3 is CASSQALSSYEQYF. In DNA form, the CDR3 reads TGTGCCAGCAGCCAAGCGTTGAGCTCCTACGAGCAGTACTTC. This chain links TRBV4-2 with TRBJ2-7; D uncertain. The CDR3 spans 14 residues. The germline V and J ends were trimmed by 1 base and 0 bases, with 7 bases remaining between them. Germline V gene sequence: CDR1 LGHNA, CDR2 YNFKEQ.

This clone was recorded once. The rearrangement joins TRBV27 to TRBJ2-1; possible D gene TRBD2, 6 bases. The length of the CDR3 is 13 residues. The germline V gene encodes CDR1 MNHEY and CDR2 SMNVEV (reference sequence). Trimming removed 4 bases from V and 3 bases from J, with 7 bases in between. The CDR3 loop is CASSWGDYNEQFF. The CDR3 nucleotides read TGTGCCAGCAGTTGGGGGGACTACAATGAGCAGTTCTTC.

V and J are TRBV28 and TRBJ2-5, with TRBD2 matching over 8 bases. This CDR3 has 17 amino acids. Germline trimming cut 0 bases from V and 1 base from J; bases unmatched to any gene: 7. The germline V gene encodes CDR1 MDHEN and CDR2 SYDVKM. This chain's CDR3 is CASSLWVAGRFQETQYF. CDR3 nucleotide sequence: TGTGCCAGCAGTTTATGGGTAGCGGGGAGGTTCCAAGAGACCCAGTACTTC.

This chain joins TRBV6-5 and TRBJ2-7; D ambiguous. Germline loops: CDR1 MNHEY, CDR2 SVGAGI. Trimming pared 6 bases from V and 1 base from J, leaving 16 bases between. This CDR3 is built from 15 residues. CDR3 DNA sequence: TGTGCCAGCAGAAAAGACACCCTTTTGTCCTACGAGCAGTACTTC. Amino acids: CASRKDTLLSYEQYF.

J is TRBJ1-1 and V is TRBV6-1, with D unresolved. Per germline, CDR1 MNHNS and CDR2 SASEGT. Trimming stripped 4 bases from V and 2 bases from J, with 5 bases between. The CDR3 has 12 residues. The CDR3 sequence: CASSATNTEAFF. Written as DNA, the CDR3 is TGTGCCAGCAGTGCCACAAACACTGAAGCTTTCTTT.

The V gene is TRBV6-1, the J gene TRBJ1-1; TRBD1 matches at 7 bases. J gave up 1 base and V 4 bases, and 3 bases lay outside the gene matches. CDR1 and CDR2 (germline): MNHNS, SASEGT. The CDR3 runs 14 residues. CDR3: CASSAGTANTEAFF. The CDR3 DNA reads TGTGCCAGCAGTGCTGGGACAGCGAACACTGAAGCTTTCTTT.

This chain uses TRBV15 with TRBJ1-4, with 7 bases matching TRBD1. Germline V lookup: CDR1 LNHNV, CDR2 YYDKDF (reference sequence). The CDR3 has 15 residues. V lost 5 bases and J lost 4; bases outside the gene matches: 7. The CDR3 DNA is TGTGCCACCAGCCCCATAGACAGGGTTAATGAAAAACTGTTTTTT. Its translation: CATSPIDRVNEKLFF.

CDR3 amino acids: CASSDPLGREWTNEQFF. The CDR3 nucleotides are TGTGCCAGCAGCGATCCCTTGGGGCGGGAGTGGACAAATGAGCAGTTCTTC. The chain links TRBV9 to TRBJ2-1; TRBD2 matches 7 bases. Germline CDR1 and CDR2: SGDLS and YYNGEE. Trimming at V came to 3 bases and at J to 7 bases, leaving 16 bases not matched to a gene. The CDR3 consists of 17 residues.

The rearrangement links TRBV7-2 to TRBJ2-5; weak D call: TRBD1 (6 bases). Per the germline V gene, CDR1 is SGHTA and CDR2 is FQGNSA. There are 16 residues in the CDR3. The germline V and J ends were trimmed by 1 base and 6 bases, with 18 bases remaining between them. CDR3 in amino acids: CASSLGDILWSKTQYF. CDR3 in DNA: TGTGCCAGCAGCTTAGGGGACATCCTGTGGTCAAAGACCCAGTACTTC.

The chain is built from TRBV5-1 and TRBJ1-5; no clear D gene. The V end lost 4 bases, the J end lost 0 bases, and 5 bases lay between the germline ends. From germline, CDR1 is SGHRS and CDR2 YFSETQ. The CDR3 runs 13 residues. Written as DNA, the CDR3 is TGCGCCAGCAGCCGGGATAGCAATCAGCCCCAGCATTTT. It is translated as CASSRDSNQPQHF.

This clone has a handful of counts. This chain connects TRBV15 to TRBJ2-2, with no clear D. The V gene lost 5 bases and the J gene lost 2 bases, with 12 bases spanning the gap. The CDR3 sequence is 15 residues long. CDR1 LNHNV and CDR2 YYDKDF come from the germline V gene (reference sequence). In nucleotides, the CDR3 is TGTGCCACCAGCCATGTTGACAAAAACACCGGGGAGCTGTTTTTT. It specifies CATSHVDKNTGELFF. The full variable domain, rest sourced from reference TRBV15 and TRBJ2-2, is DAMVIQNPRYQVTQFGKPVTLSCSQTLNHNVMYWYQQKSSQAPKLLFHYYDKDFNNEADTPDNFQSRRPNTSFCFLDIRSPGLGDTAMYLCATSHVDKNTGELFFGEGSRLTVL.

The chain uses TRBV7-2 and TRBJ1-2; D not resolved. The CDR3 sequence is 16 residues long. Looked up from germline, CDR1 is SGHTA and CDR2 is FQGNSA. The V and J ends lost 2 bases and 7 bases respectively, with 20 bases between them. The CDR3 protein is CASSLYSGEPTRGYTF. In nucleotides, the CDR3 is TGTGCCAGCAGCTTATATTCGGGTGAGCCCACGCGTGGCTACACCTTC.